The T cell receptor beta chain described here comes from a study of blood T cell repertoires in COVID-19. Overall study context: From the United States, Italy and Spain came samples of acute and convalescent COVID-19. PBMCs, B-cell-depleted T cells, or T cells provided the cDNA or gDNA that made up the material.

The V gene's germline CDR1 is SGHTA and CDR2 FQGNSA. Trimming stripped 2 bases from V and 4 bases from J, with 11 bases between. This CDR3 has 14 residues. In the source study's methods: Counts of nucleated cells, estimated from reference gene primer amplification, were obtained. Sequencing was performed with immunoSEQ multiplex PCR; in TCRdb, only in-frame clones are kept and a portion is missing. The DNA was the basis for D and trimming; V, J and clone size are from that table. The repertoire holds roughly 80,000 clones, with 70% to 90% as singletons. The chain employs TRBV7-2 and TRBJ1-1; unclear D gene. The sequenced sample consisted of peripheral blood. The sequence derives from a woman older than 75 with acute or convalescent COVID-19. The CDR3 here is CASSLSQTSTEAFF. CDR3 coding DNA: TGTGCCAGCAGCTTATCGCAGACTAGCACTGAAGCTTTCTTT.